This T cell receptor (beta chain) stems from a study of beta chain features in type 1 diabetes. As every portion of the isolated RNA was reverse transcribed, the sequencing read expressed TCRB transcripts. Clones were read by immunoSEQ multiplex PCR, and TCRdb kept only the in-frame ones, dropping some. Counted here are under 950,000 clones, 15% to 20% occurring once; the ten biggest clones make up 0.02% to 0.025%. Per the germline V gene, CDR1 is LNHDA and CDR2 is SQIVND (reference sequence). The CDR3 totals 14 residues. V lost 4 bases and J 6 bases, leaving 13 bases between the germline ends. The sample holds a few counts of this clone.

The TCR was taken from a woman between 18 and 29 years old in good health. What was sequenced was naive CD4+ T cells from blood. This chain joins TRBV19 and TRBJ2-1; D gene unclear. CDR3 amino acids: CASSSRASGNEQFF. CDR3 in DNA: TGTGCCAGTAGTAGCCGGGCTTCAGGCAATGAGCAGTTCTTC.